The T cell receptor (beta chain) under discussion was sequenced for a study of T cells in Graves' hyperthyroidism and ophthalmopathy. Findings of the study overall: Blood also carried most thyroid clonotypes expanded above 0.001. A 13 V-J signature model discriminated ophthalmopathy versus stable hyperthyroidism. Ophthalmopathy was model-predicted a median 6.5 months pre-onset.

The CDR3 extends over 14 amino acids. Germline assignment: CDR1 LGHDT and CDR2 YNNKEL (reference sequence). V gave up 3 bases and J gave up 2 bases; unmatched junction bases: 2. The investigators amplified TCR beta CDR3 regions from RNA transcripts. Carried out on the TCR CDR3, a first-round RT-PCR used the HTBI primer set. TCRdb independently ran MiXCR on the multiplex PCR reads; one entry per CDR3 protein. The table lists some 530,000 distinct CDR3 sequences, under 25% of them singletons, with around 54% in the top ten. A note on this clonotype: Its target is unknown.

The clonotype was recovered from a woman between 65 and 79 years old with Graves' ophthalmopathy. Sequences were obtained from blood. The chain carries TRBV3-1 and TRBJ2-3, with 7 bases identical to TRBD2. CDR3 sequence reads: CASSQGLITDTQYF. The CDR3 region has the DNA TGTGCCAGCAGCCAGGGACTAATCACAGATACGCAGTATTTT.